This T cell receptor beta chain appears in the sequencing data of a study of blood T cells in healthy people across ages. The table lists this clonotype with a few counts. The antigen is unknown. V was pared by 6 bases and J by 1 base, with 8 bases of the junction left unmatched. Looked up from germline, CDR1 is DFQATT and CDR2 is SNEGSKA (reference sequence). The CDR3 length is 14 residues. Total RNA, at least 6 micrograms per sample, was extracted from PBMCs. Study-wide findings and caveats: The lack of PBMC sorting stopped any conclusive naive versus antigen-experienced comparison.

Alongside a J-beta primer mix, a sample-barcoded 5' primer served in a second PCR lasting about 7 to 12 cycles. TCRdb re-analysed the 5' RACE reads in MiXCR, keeping a single row per CDR3 protein. The sample consists of over a million distinct CDR3 sequences, approximately 59% of them appearing once. The receptor's source is a man between 18 and 35 years old in good health. J is TRBJ1-2 and V is TRBV20-1; TRBD1 agrees at 7 bases. Specimen: blood. CDR3 DNA: TGCAGTGCGTATTCACGACAGGGTAACTATGGCTACACCTTC. Its translation: CSAYSRQGNYGYTF.